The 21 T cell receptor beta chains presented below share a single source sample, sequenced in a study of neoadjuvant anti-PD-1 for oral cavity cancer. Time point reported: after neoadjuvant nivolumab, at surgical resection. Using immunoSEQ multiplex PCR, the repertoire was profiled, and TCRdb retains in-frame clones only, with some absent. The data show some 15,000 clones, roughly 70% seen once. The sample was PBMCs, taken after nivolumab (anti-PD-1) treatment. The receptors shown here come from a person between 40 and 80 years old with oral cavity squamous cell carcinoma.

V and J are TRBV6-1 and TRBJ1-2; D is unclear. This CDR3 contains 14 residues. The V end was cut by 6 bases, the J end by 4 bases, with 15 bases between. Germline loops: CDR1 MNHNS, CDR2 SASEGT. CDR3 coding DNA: TGTGCCAGCAGCCCAGGACCGGGTCTCTATGGCTACACCTTC. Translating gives CASSPGPGLYGYTF.

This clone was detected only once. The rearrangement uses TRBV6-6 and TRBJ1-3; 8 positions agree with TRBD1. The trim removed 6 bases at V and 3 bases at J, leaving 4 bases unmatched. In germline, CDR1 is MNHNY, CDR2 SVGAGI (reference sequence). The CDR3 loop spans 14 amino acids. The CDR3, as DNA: TGTGCCAGCAGACTTGGGACAGGTGGAAACACCATATATTTT. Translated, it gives CASRLGTGGNTIYF.

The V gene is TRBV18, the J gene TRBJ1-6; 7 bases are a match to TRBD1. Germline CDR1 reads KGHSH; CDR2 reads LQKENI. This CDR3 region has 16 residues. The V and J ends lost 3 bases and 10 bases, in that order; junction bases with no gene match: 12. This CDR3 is CASSPRPGGEGSPLHF. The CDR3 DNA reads TGTGCCAGCTCACCTAGGCCAGGGGGAGAGGGATCACCCCTCCACTTT.

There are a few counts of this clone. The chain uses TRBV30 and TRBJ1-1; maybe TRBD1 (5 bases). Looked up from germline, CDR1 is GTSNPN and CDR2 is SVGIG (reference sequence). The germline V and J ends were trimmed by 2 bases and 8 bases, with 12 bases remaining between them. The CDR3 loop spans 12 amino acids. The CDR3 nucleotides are TGTGCCTGGAGTTTTCAGGGCATCGAAGCTTTCTTT. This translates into CAWSFQGIEAFF.

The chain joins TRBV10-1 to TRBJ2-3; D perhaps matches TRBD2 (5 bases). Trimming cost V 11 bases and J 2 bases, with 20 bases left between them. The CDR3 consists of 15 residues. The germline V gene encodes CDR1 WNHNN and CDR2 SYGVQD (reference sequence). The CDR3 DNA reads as TGCGCCCTCCCTAGCCCAGAAATAGTCACAGATACGCAGTATTTT. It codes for CALPSPEIVTDTQYF.

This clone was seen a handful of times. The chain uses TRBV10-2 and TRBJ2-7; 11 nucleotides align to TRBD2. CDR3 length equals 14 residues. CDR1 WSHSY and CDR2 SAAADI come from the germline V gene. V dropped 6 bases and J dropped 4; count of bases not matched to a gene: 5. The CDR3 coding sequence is TGCGCCAGCAGGACCGGGACTAGCGGTTACGAGCAGTACTTC. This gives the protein CASRTGTSGYEQYF.

The CDR3, as DNA: TGTGCCAGCAGCTCCTTTTTTGAACAGGGGTTTTCTGAAGCTTTCTTT. This gives the protein CASSSFFEQGFSEAFF. The gene calls are TRBV13 and TRBJ1-1; 7 bases are shared with TRBD1. This CDR3 region has 16 residues. Trimming at V came to 4 bases and at J to 6 bases, leaving 14 bases not matched to a gene. CDR1 PRHDT and CDR2 FYEKMQ come from the germline V gene (reference sequence).

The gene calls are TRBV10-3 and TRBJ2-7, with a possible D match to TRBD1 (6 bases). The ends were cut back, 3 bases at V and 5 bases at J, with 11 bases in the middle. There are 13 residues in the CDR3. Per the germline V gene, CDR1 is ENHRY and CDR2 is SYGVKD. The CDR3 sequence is CAISDRGGDEQYF. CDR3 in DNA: TGTGCCATCAGTGACAGGGGTGGCGACGAGCAGTACTTC.

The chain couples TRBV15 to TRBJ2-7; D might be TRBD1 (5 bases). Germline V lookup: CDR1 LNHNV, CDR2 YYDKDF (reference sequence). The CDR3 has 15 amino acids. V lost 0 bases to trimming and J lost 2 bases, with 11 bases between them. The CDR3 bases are TGTGCCACCAGCAGAGACAGGGCAACCGCCTACGAGCAGTACTTC. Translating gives CATSRDRATAYEQYF.

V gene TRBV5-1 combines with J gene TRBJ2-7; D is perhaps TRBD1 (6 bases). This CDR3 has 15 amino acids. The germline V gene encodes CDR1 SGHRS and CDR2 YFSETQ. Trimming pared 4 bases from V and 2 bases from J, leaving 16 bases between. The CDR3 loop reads CASSPRTVTTYEQYF. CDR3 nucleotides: TGCGCCAGCAGCCCGAGGACAGTTACAACCTACGAGCAGTACTTC. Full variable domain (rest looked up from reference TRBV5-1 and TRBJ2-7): KAGVTQTPRYLIKTRGQQVTLSCSPISGHRSVSWYQQTPGQGLQFLFEYFSETQRNKGNFPGRFSGRQFSNSRSEMNVSTLELGDSALYLCASSPRTVTTYEQYFGPGTRLTVT.

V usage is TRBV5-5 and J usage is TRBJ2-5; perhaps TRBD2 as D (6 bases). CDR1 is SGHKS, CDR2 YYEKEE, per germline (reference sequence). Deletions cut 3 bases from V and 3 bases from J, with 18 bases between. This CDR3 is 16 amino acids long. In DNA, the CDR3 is TGTGCCAGCAGCTCCCAGTGGGGACTGACCAAAGAGACCCAGTACTTC. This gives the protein CASSSQWGLTKETQYF. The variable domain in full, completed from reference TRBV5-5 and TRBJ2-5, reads DAGVTQSPTHLIKTRGQQVTLRCSPISGHKSVSWYQQVLGQGPQFIFQYYEKEERGRGNFPDRFSARQFPNYSSELNVNALLLGDSALYLCASSSQWGLTKETQYFGPGTRLLVL.

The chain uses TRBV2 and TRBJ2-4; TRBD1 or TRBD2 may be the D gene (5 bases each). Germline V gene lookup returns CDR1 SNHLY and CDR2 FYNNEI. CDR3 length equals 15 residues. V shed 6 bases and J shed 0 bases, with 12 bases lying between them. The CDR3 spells CASSDYGAAKNIQYF. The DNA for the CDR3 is TGTGCCAGCAGCGACTACGGGGCAGCCAAAAACATTCAGTACTTC.

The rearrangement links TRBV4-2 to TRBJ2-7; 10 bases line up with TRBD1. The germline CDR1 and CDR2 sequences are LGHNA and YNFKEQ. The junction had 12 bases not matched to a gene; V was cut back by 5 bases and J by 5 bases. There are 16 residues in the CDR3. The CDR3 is CASSSSAGTGAHEQYF. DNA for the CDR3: TGTGCCAGCAGCTCATCAGCGGGGACAGGGGCCCACGAGCAGTACTTC.

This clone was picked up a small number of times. CDR3: CATSRETRRETQYF. CDR3 sequence (DNA): TGTGCCACCAGCAGAGAAACTCGGCGAGAGACCCAGTACTTC. This chain links TRBV15 with TRBJ2-5; unclear D gene. Per the germline V gene, CDR1 is LNHNV and CDR2 is YYDKDF (reference sequence). CDR3 size: 14 residues. V lost 0 bases and J lost 4, with 9 bases in between. Based on the CDR3 plus reference TRBV15 and TRBJ2-5, the full variable domain is DAMVIQNPRYQVTQFGKPVTLSCSQTLNHNVMYWYQQKSSQAPKLLFHYYDKDFNNEADTPDNFQSRRPNTSFCFLDIRSPGLGDTAMYLCATSRETRRETQYFGPGTRLLVL.

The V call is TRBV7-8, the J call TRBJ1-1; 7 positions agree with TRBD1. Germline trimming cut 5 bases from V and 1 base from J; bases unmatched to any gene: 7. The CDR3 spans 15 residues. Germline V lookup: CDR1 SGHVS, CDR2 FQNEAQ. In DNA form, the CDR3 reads TGTGCCAGCAGCCCAGGGGGTGGATGGAACACTGAAGCTTTCTTT. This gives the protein CASSPGGGWNTEAFF.

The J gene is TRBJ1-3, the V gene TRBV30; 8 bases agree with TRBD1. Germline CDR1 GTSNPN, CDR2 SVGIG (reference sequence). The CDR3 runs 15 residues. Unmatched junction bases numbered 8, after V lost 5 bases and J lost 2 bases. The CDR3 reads CAWGAGTGAGNTIYF. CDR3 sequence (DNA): TGTGCCTGGGGAGCGGGGACAGGTGCTGGAAACACCATATATTTT.

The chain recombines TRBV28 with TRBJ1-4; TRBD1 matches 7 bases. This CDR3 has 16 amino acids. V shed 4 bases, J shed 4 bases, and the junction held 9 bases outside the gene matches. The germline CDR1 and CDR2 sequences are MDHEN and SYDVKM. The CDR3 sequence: CASSSPPGTDNEKLFF. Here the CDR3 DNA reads TGTGCCAGCAGTTCCCCCCCCGGGACAGATAATGAAAAACTGTTTTTT.

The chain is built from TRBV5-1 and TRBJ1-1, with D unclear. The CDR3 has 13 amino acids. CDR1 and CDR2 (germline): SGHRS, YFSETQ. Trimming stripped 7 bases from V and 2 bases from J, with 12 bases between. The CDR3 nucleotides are TGCGCCAGCGGGTTAGGGTCAAACACTGAAGCTTTCTTT. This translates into CASGLGSNTEAFF.

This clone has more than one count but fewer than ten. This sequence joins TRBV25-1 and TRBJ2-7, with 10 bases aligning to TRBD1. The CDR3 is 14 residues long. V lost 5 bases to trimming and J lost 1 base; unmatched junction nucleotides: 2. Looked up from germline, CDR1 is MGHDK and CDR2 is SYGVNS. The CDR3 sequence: CASSRGQGSYEQYF. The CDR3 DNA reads TGTGCCAGCAGTCGGGGACAGGGGTCCTACGAGCAGTACTTC.

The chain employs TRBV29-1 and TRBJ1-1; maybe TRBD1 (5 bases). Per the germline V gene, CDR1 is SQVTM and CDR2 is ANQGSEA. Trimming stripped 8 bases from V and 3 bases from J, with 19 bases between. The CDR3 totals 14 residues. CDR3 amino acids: CSFTGGPRYTEAFF. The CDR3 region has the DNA TGCAGCTTTACAGGAGGGCCCCGGTACACTGAAGCTTTCTTT.

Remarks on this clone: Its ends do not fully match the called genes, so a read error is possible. CDR3 sequence reads: CASSRGSQTGSF. The CDR3 coding sequence is TGTGCCAGCAGTCGGGGTTCTCAAACCGGGTCCTTC. The genes are TRBV2 and TRBJ2-4; D is perhaps TRBD2 (5 bases). The CDR3 extends over 12 amino acids. Germline V gives CDR1 SNHLY, CDR2 FYNNEI.